Sequencing of this T cell receptor beta chain was carried out in a study of cytomegalovirus exposure and HLA in healthy donors. Study-level information: Earlier, about 179 million T cells were analyzed, and 95 million to 140 million unique TCR beta sequences were found among them. For the 300 to 450 genotyped donors, approximately 83% fell within the Caucasian-associated ancestry cluster. Study-wide findings and caveats: TRBV6-2, TRBV6-3 and some other V segments were excluded as indistinguishable.

The CDR3 covers 16 residues. Germline trimming cut 5 bases from V and 4 bases from J; bases unmatched to any gene: 8. Germline V CDR1 and CDR2: SGHAT, FQNNGV. Concerning this clone: Its target is unknown.

Amplification used 60 Vbeta primers and 13 Jbeta primers. The table came from immunoSEQ multiplex PCR; TCRdb's copy has only in-frame clones and leaves some out. The sample contains under 250,000 clones, 65% to 85% of which appear only once. The clonotype originates from a boy aged 2 to 10 in good health and CMV-seronegative. The chain is built from TRBV11-2 and TRBJ2-2; 9 nucleotides agree with TRBD1. The sequenced sample consisted of PBMCs. For the CDR3, the DNA is TGTGCCAGCAGCCCAAACAGGGGGCCGAGCACCGGGGAGCTGTTTTTT. Protein: CASSPNRGPSTGELFF.